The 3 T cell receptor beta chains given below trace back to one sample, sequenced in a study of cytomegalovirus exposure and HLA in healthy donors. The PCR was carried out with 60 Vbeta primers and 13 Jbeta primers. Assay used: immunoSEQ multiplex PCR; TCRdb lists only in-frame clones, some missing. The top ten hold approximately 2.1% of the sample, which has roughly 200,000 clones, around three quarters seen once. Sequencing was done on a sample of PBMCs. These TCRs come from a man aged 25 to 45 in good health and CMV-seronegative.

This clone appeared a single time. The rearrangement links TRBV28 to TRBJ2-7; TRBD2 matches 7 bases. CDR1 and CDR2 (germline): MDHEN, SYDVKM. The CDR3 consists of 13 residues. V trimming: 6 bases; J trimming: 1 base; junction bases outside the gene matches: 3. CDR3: CASRIGGSYEQYF. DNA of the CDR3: TGTGCCAGCAGGATCGGGGGGTCCTACGAGCAGTACTTC.

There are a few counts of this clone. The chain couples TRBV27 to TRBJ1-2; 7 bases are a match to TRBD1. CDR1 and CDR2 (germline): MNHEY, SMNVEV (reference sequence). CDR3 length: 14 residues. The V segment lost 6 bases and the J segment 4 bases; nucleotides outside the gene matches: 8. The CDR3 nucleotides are TGTGCCAGCAGACCGTTAGGGGGCCTCTATGGCTACACCTTC. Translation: CASRPLGGLYGYTF.

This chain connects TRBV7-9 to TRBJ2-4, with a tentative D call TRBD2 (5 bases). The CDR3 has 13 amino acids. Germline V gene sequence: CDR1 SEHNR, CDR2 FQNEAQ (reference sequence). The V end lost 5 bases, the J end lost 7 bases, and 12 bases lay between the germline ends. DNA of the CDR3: TGTGCCAGCAGCCCCTCCGGGATCAACATTCAGTACTTC. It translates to CASSPSGINIQYF.